This T cell receptor beta chain was sequenced for a study of T cell repertoires in cytomegalovirus infection (dated by TCRdb to between 2017 and 2020). General notes on the study: Recently identified HLA-C-restricted CMV epitopes, whose presentation resists viral immunomodulation, were targeted by peptide stimulations together with well-studied HLA-B-restricted epitopes. Because public TCR beta signatures pointed to carriage of CMV infection together with the matching HLA type, the HLA type of each donor mattered for the analysis.

This clonotype was seen more than once but under ten times. What antigen it recognizes has not been identified. It has no much larger one-base neighbor in the sample; base qualities were not kept. The sample's treatment or condition label is to be understood as: in vitro stimulation with specific CMV peptide epitopes to enrich CMV-specific T cells. The CDR3 holds 15 amino acids from the cysteine to the valine. Kept here is only the CDR3 DNA, which spans 45 bases and is read in frame from base 1. Unmatched junction bases come to 11, with V trimmed by 5 bases and J by 6 bases. The germline V gene supplies CDR1 SGHVS and CDR2 FQNEAQ. Reads for this sample came from an Illumina HiSeq 1500. TCRdb reworked the public reads: Q25 trimming with fastp, MiXCR clone assembly, productive beta chains retained. Rows matching on CDR3 protein sequence are summarized as one entry with the most common DNA and genes. In all, the sample holds roughly 350,000 distinct CDR3 sequences, and roughly 34% of those were seen once. Approximately 12% of the sample is in the top ten clones.

General conclusions and limits of the study: Carriers of CMV infection plus the relevant HLA type were discriminated by the cumulative frequency of public TCR beta family members in the study cohort and in an independent roughly 370-donor cohort. In the ex vivo response, HLA-C-restricted CMV-specific TCR beta clonotypes were dominant, and in two of eight donors the single most frequent clonotype came from this HLA-C-restricted group.

The sequence was obtained from a human donor in good health (CMV status not recorded). Some clones in this sample may be carry-over from other donors' samples. The specimen was cultured PBMCs, collected from culture after CMV antigen stimulation. The chain is made from TRBV7-8 and TRBJ2-7, with 9 bases matching TRBD1. CDR3 loop: CASSTGTGTKGEQYV. The nucleotide sequence is given as TGTGCCAGCAGCACCGGGACAGGGACCAAGGGCGAGCAGTACGTC.